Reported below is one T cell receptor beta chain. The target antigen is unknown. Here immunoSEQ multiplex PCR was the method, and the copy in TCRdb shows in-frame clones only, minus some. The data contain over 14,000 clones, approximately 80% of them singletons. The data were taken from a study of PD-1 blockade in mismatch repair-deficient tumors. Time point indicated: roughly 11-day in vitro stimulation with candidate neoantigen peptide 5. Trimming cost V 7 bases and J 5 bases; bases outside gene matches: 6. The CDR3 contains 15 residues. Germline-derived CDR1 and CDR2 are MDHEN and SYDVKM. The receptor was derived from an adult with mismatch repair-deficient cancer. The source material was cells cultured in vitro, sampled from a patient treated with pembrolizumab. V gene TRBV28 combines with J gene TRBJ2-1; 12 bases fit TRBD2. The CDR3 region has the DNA TGTGCCAGCATCCCTCTAGCGGGAGGGGACAATGAGCAGTTCTTC. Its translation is CASIPLAGGDNEQFF.